This entry describes one T cell receptor (beta chain). Its antigen is unidentified. The data originate from a study of T cells expressing NK-cell markers. The CDR3 has 16 residues. The germline V gene encodes CDR1 SNHLY and CDR2 FYNNEI. Using the 5' RACE reads, TCRdb records one entry per CDR3 protein without DNA. The repertoire table contains about 150,000 distinct CDR3 sequences. Whole-study results and caveats: Dominant NKG2C+ clonotypes made up about 1.0-7.0% of CD8+ T cells in a handful of donors.

The receptor was isolated from a man aged 18 to 69 in good health. Sequenced: blood T cells: a sorted CD56 or NKG2C T cell subset, CD4+ or CD8+ T cells, or bulk PBMC T cells (not recorded which). The chain has TRBV2 and TRBJ2-2; TCRdb reports TRBD1, a call that lacks DNA to check it against. The CDR3 sequence is CASSEALAGATGELFF. The whole variable domain, filled in from reference TRBV2 and TRBJ2-2, reads EPEVTQTPSHQVTQMGQEVILRCVPISNHLYFYWYRQILGQKVEFLVSFYNNEISEKSEIFDDQFSVERPDGSNFTLKIRSTKLEDSAMYFCASSEALAGATGELFFGEGSRLTVL.